What follows is one TCR beta chain and its context. CDR1 MDHEN and CDR2 SYDVKM come from the germline V gene. The ends were cut back, 3 bases at V and 6 bases at J, with 6 bases in the middle. CDR3 length: 12 amino acids. TCRdb's table, derived via immunoSEQ multiplex PCR, lists solely in-frame clones and lacks some. The table shows roughly 1.5 million clones, with under 99% occurring only once. These data come from a study of shared clonotypes between healthy human individuals. The sequence was obtained from a man aged 25 to 40 in good health. The V and J genes are TRBV28 and TRBJ2-1; D gene ambiguous. The source material was naive CD4+ T cells sorted from blood. Described subset: CD45RA+ positively selected. CDR3 bases: TGTGCCAGCAGTTTGATGGGCAATGAGCAGTTCTTC. Protein sequence: CASSLMGNEQFF.